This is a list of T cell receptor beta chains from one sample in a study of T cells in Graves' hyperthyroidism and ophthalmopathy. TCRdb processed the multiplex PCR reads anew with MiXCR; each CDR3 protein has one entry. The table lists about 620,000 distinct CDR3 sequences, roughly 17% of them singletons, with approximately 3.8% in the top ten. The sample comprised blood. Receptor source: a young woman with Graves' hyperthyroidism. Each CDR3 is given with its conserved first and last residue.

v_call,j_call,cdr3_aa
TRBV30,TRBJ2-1,CAWSDPRDRRDNEQFF
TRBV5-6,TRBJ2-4,CASSTGQGSGNIQYF
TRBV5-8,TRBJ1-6,CASSPMGGLENSPLHF
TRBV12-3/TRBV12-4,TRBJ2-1,CASSATEATYNEQFF
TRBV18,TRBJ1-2,CASSPAGAEYGYTF
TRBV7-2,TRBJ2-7,CASSSDRIYEQYF
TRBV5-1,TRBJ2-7,CASSADRRSYEQYF
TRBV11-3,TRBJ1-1,CASSLSPGATTEAFF
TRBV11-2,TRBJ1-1,CASSFRSGQLMNTEAFF
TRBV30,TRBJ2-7,CAWSPGTGSFYEQYF
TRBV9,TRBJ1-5,CASSVGANSNQPQHF